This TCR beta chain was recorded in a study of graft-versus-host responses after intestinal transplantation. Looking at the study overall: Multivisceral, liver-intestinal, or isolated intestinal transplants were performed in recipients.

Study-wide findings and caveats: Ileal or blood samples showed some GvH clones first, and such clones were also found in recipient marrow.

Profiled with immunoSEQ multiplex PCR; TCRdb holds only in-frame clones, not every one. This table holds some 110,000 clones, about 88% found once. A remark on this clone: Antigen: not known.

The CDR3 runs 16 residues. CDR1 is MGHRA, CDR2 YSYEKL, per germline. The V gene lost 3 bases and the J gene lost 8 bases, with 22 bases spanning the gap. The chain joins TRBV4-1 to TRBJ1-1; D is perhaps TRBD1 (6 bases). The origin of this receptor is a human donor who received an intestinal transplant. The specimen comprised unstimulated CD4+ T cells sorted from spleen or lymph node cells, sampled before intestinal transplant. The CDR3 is CASSQSGGAWGSEAFF. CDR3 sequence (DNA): TGCGCCAGCAGCCAGAGCGGGGGCGCTTGGGGATCCGAAGCTTTCTTT.